The rows below give T cell receptor beta chains drawn from one sample of a study of T cells in Graves' hyperthyroidism and ophthalmopathy. TCRdb re-called the multiplex PCR reads through MiXCR, storing one row per CDR3 protein. The profile shows about 200,000 distinct CDR3 sequences, around a sixth of them singletons. The sequenced sample consisted of blood. The receptors were sampled from a woman in her 50s with Graves' hyperthyroidism. Both conserved end residues are part of each CDR3. A D gene is named only where the DNA matches it firmly. Size tells how often a clone was seen (once, few, many) or the class of an expanded clone, and some rows leave it out.

>TRBV30|NA|TRBJ1-1|many
TGTGCCTATCTGTACAGTATGAACACTGAAGCTTTCTTT
CAYLYSMNTEAFF
>TRBV20-1|TRBD2|TRBJ2-1|NA
TGCAGTGCTAGAGATTATACTAGCGGGTTAAGGAATGAGCAGTTCTTC
CSARDYTSGLRNEQFF
>TRBV7-9|NA|TRBJ1-1|NA
TGTGCCAGCAGCTTAACCAGAAAACAGAACACTGAAGCTTTCTTT
CASSLTRKQNTEAFF
>TRBV19|NA|TRBJ1-2|many
TGTGCCAGTAGTATCGGACAGAGTTTGGATGGCTACACCTTC
CASSIGQSLDGYTF
>TRBV28|TRBD1|TRBJ2-7|many
TGTGCCAGCAGATCGGACAGGGGCTACGAGCAGTACTTC
CASRSDRGYEQYF
>TRBV3-1|NA|TRBJ2-3|many
TGTGCCAGCAGCCCCAGACTAGAACGCACAGATACGCAGTATTTT
CASSPRLERTDTQYF
>TRBV19|NA|TRBJ2-1|NA
TGTGCCAGTAGTATAGGTTCCAGGGGCTCCTACAATGAGCAGTTCTTC
CASSIGSRGSYNEQFF
>TRBV4-2|TRBD2|TRBJ2-1|NA
TGTGCCAGCAGTCTAAGAGCGGGAGGGTCTCCTAACAATGAGCAGTTCTTC
CASSLRAGGSPNNEQFF
>TRBV19|NA|TRBJ1-3|NA
TGTGCCAGTAGTATAGGTCGATTCAGCTCTGGAAACACCATATATTTT
CASSIGRFSSGNTIYF
>TRBV5-1|TRBD2|TRBJ2-2|few
TGCGCCAGCAGCCTCGCTAGCGGGGGGGGCACCGGGGAGCTGTTTTTT
CASSLASGGGTGELFF
>TRBV7-8|NA|TRBJ2-5|NA
TGTGCCAGCAGCTTACGGGTTTCAGAGACCCAGTACTTC
CASSLRVSETQYF
>TRBV29-1|TRBD2|TRBJ2-7|NA
TGCAGCGCGGGTATAGCGGGACGGTACGAGCAGTACTTC
CSAGIAGRYEQYF
>TRBV29-1|NA|TRBJ2-3|many
TGCAGCGTTGGAGCAGGTATAGCGAGCACAGATACGCAGTATTTT
CSVGAGIASTDTQYF
>TRBV7-3|NA|TRBJ2-7|medium-sized
TGTGCCAGCAGTTTCACTGGGAACTACGAGCAGTACTTC
CASSFTGNYEQYF
>TRBV12-3/TRBV12-4|NA|TRBJ2-5|many
TGTGCCAGCAGTTTCAGGACAATGGAAGAGACCCAGTACTTC
CASSFRTMEETQYF
>TRBV7-8|NA|TRBJ1-1|few
TGTGCCAGCAGCTCGAACCAGGGGAGCACTGAAGCTTTCTTT
CASSSNQGSTEAFF
>TRBV2|TRBD2|TRBJ2-1|few
TGTGCCGGCAGTGGGACTAGCGGGAGGGCAGGTGAGCAGTTCTTC
CAGSGTSGRAGEQFF
>TRBV6-1|NA|TRBJ1-2|NA
TGTGCCAGCAACAGGGACCGCGAGGACACCTTC
CASNRDREDTF
>TRBV24-1|NA|TRBJ2-5|once
TGTGCCACCAGTGACTTTCGAGCGGGAGAGACCCAGTACTTC
CATSDFRAGETQYF
>TRBV20-1|TRBD2|TRBJ2-3|NA
TGCAGTGCTAGTTTGGCTAGCGGGAGGGCTTCAGATACGCAGTATTTT
CSASLASGRASDTQYF
>TRBV4-2|NA|TRBJ1-2|many
TGTGCCAGCAGCCAAGACGGTCGGGGCGATGGCTACACCTTC
CASSQDGRGDGYTF
>TRBV20-1|TRBD1|TRBJ1-2|many
TGCAGTGCCGGAGGACAGGGTGGCTATGGCTACACCTTC
CSAGGQGGYGYTF
>TRBV3-1|NA|TRBJ2-7|NA
TGTGCCAGCAGCCAGGGCAGGGCGAGATACGAGCAGTACTTC
CASSQGRARYEQYF
>TRBV6-5|NA|TRBJ2-7|NA
TGTGCCAGCAGTTATTCTTGGTCGGGTGATTCCTACGAGCAGTACTTC
CASSYSWSGDSYEQYF
>TRBV6-4|NA|TRBJ2-7|NA
TGTGCCAGCAGAGGTCGAGGGCTAGAAGACTACGAGCAGTACTTC
CASRGRGLEDYEQYF
>TRBV6-5|NA|TRBJ1-1|many
TGTGCCAGCAGTTACAGTAGCTGGTCCCTTGAAGCGGCTGAAGCTTTCTTT
CASSYSSWSLEAAEAFF
>TRBV4-1|TRBD1|TRBJ1-2|NA
TGCGCCAGCAGCCAACCGCTGGGACAGGGGGCGCCTAACTATGGCTACACCTTC
CASSQPLGQGAPNYGYTF
>TRBV20-1|TRBD2|TRBJ2-1|many
TGCAGTGCTAGCTCGGGACTAGCGGGAGCCTACAATGAGCAGTTCTTC
CSASSGLAGAYNEQFF
>TRBV3-1|TRBD2|TRBJ2-3|few
TGTGCCAGCAGCCACCAAACTAGCGGGAGTGCAGATACGCAGTATTTT
CASSHQTSGSADTQYF
>TRBV6-1|NA|TRBJ2-7|many
TGTGCCAGCAGGCCTCCCTCCTACGAGCAGTACTTC
CASRPPSYEQYF
>TRBV30|NA|TRBJ1-1|many
TGTGCCTGGAGTACCTACGGGAACACTGAAGCTTTCTTT
CAWSTYGNTEAFF
>TRBV20-1|TRBD2|TRBJ2-1|many
TGCAGTGCTAGGACTAGCGGGAGCTCCTACAATGAGCAGTTCTTC
CSARTSGSSYNEQFF
>TRBV5-1|TRBD2|TRBJ2-3|many
TGCGCCAGCAGCACCGGACTAGCGGGAGGGCCCACAGATACGCAGTATTTT
CASSTGLAGGPTDTQYF
>TRBV20-1|NA|TRBJ1-4|NA
TGCAGTGCTAGAGATCAGGGTGAAAAACTGTTTTTT
CSARDQGEKLFF
>TRBV18|NA|TRBJ1-5|many
TGTGCCAGCTCACCACCTCAGCCCCAGCATTTT
CASSPPQPQHF
>TRBV5-4|NA|TRBJ1-6|NA
TGTGCCAGCAGCTTGTACGGGATATTCACCCTCCACTTT
CASSLYGIFTLHF
>TRBV12-3/TRBV12-4|NA|TRBJ1-2|few
TGTGCCAGCAGTTCCCAACAACCTGTAGGGGGCTACACCTTC
CASSSQQPVGGYTF
>TRBV15|TRBD1|TRBJ2-2|NA
TGTGCCACCAGGAACCACAGGGGCCCAACTAACACCGGGGAGCTGTTTTTT
CATRNHRGPTNTGELFF